These T cell receptor beta chains were read from a single sample in a study of cytomegalovirus exposure and HLA in healthy donors. Profiled with immunoSEQ multiplex PCR; TCRdb holds only in-frame clones, not every one. The table has approximately 110,000 clones, just under 95% seen once. Sequenced: PBMCs. The source of these receptors is a woman younger than 35 in good health and CMV-seronegative. CDR3s include the opening cysteine and the closing phenylalanine or tryptophan. A D gene is named only where the DNA matches it firmly. Clone size appears in some rows only: once, few, many, or a class for an expanded clone.

>TRBJ2-1|TRBV7-6|once|TRBD2
CASSEKLAGSYNEQFF
TGTGCCAGCAGCGAAAAACTAGCGGGTTCCTACAATGAGCAGTTCTTC
>TRBJ2-4|TRBV5-1|NA|NA
CASSLVAGAKNIQYF
TGCGCCAGCAGCTTGGTAGCAGGGGCCAAAAACATTCAGTACTTC
>TRBJ2-7|TRBV7-2|NA|TRBD2
CASSSLGKRGGIRYEQYF
TGTGCCAGCAGCTCCCTGGGCAAGCGGGGGGGAATTCGCTACGAGCAGTACTTC
>TRBJ1-2|TRBV5-1|NA|NA
CASSLVVQNYGYTF
TGCGCCAGCAGCTTGGTAGTTCAAAACTATGGCTACACCTTC
>TRBJ1-6|TRBV5-1|NA|NA
CASSTGSSPLHF
TGCGCCAGCAGCACGGGGAGTTCACCCCTCCACTTT
>TRBJ2-1|TRBV2|NA|NA
CASSEAGGGWGADNEQFF
TGTGCCAGCAGTGAAGCTGGGGGGGGTTGGGGGGCGGACAATGAGCAGTTCTTC
>TRBJ2-7|TRBV4-2|NA|TRBD2
CASSQDSGGGSYEQYF
TGTGCCAGCAGCCAGGATAGCGGGGGGGGCTCCTACGAGCAGTACTTC
>TRBJ2-2|TRBV5-8|NA|NA
CASSPLGVAVNTGELFF
TGTGCCAGCAGCCCCCTCGGGGTAGCGGTGAACACCGGGGAGCTGTTTTTT
>TRBJ1-5|TRBV19|NA|NA
CASSIGGPSNQPQHF
TGTGCCAGTAGTATAGGCGGGCCCAGCAATCAGCCCCAGCATTTT
>TRBJ2-7|TRBV11-2|NA|NA
CASSLALGVYEQYF
TGTGCCAGCAGCTTGGCATTAGGGGTCTACGAGCAGTACTTC
>TRBJ1-5|TRBV4-1|NA|TRBD1
CASSQELIRTGADQPQHF
TGCGCCAGCAGCCAAGAACTGATCAGGACAGGGGCCGATCAGCCCCAGCATTTT
>TRBJ1-5|TRBV10-1|NA|NA
CASRTNRARNQPQHF
TGCGCCAGCAGGACCAACAGGGCACGGAATCAGCCCCAGCATTTT
>TRBJ2-2|TRBV18|NA|NA
CASSPSGTGELFF
TGTGCCAGCTCACCATCGGGTACAGGGGAGCTGTTTTTT
>TRBJ1-4|TRBV7-6|NA|TRBD1
CASSLGQGNEKLFF
TGTGCCAGCAGCTTGGGACAGGGGAATGAAAAACTGTTTTTT